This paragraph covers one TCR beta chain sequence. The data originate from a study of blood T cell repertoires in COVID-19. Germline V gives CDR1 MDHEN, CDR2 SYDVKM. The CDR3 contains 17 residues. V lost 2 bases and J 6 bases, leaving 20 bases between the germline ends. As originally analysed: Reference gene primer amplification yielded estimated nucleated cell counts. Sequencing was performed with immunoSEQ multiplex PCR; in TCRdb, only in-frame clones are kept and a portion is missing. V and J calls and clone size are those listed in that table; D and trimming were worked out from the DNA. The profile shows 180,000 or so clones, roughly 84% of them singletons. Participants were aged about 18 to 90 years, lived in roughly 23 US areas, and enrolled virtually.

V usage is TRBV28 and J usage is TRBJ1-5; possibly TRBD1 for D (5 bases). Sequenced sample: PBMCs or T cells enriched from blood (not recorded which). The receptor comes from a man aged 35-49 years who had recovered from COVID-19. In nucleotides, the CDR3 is TGTGCCAGCAGTTTAAGGAGGAAGGCGGGGGGTAGTCAGCCCCAGCATTTT. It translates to CASSLRRKAGGSQPQHF.